This T cell receptor beta chain was retrieved from a study of identical twins. The CDR3 sequence is 15 residues long. V was clipped by 6 bases and J by 1 base; unmatched bases: 10. Germline V gene lookup returns CDR1 DFQATT and CDR2 SNEGSKA (reference sequence). This clonotype was seen only a few times. Via MiXCR, TCRdb re-called the 5' RACE reads, giving one row per CDR3 protein. This table has over 500,000 distinct CDR3 sequences, around 20% appearing once. These records were also assigned to another study, of T cells expressing NK-cell markers.

Sequences were obtained from CD4+ T cells sorted from blood. The TCR sequence derives from a woman between 18 and 29 years old in good health. J is TRBJ2-5 and V is TRBV20-1; 8 bases are shared with TRBD2. DNA of the CDR3: TGCAGTGCAACGGGGGTAGCGGGAAGCCAAGAGACCCAGTACTTC. Its translation: CSATGVAGSQETQYF.